These T cell receptor beta chains were read from a single sample in a study of T cell changes during pregnancy in multiple sclerosis. Here immunoSEQ multiplex PCR was the method, and the copy in TCRdb shows in-frame clones only, minus some. The data show about 28,000 clones, with approximately 89% seen just once and around 0.8% held by the top ten. The sample in question was CD4+ T cells from peripheral blood mononuclear cells, obtained in the second trimester of pregnancy. The receptor set was obtained from a female donor with multiple sclerosis, enrolled in a pregnancy study. Both conserved end residues are part of each CDR3. Each record gives: clone size, J gene, D gene, V gene, CDR3 protein, CDR3 DNA. A D gene is named only where the DNA matches it firmly. Only some rows state a clone size, as once, few, many or a class for expanded clones.

abundance: -; j_gene: TRBJ1-6; d_gene: -; v_gene: TRBV30; CDR3aa: CAWRGHPDPASPLHF; CDR3nt: TGTGCCTGGAGGGGCCACCCCGACCCGGCTTCACCCCTCCACTTT
abundance: -; j_gene: TRBJ2-3; d_gene: TRBD2; v_gene: TRBV5-4; CDR3aa: CASSLKLAGGTDTQYF; CDR3nt: TGTGCCAGCAGCTTAAAACTAGCGGGAGGTACAGATACGCAGTATTTT
abundance: -; j_gene: TRBJ2-5; d_gene: -; v_gene: TRBV28; CDR3aa: CASSWRSAGRKETQYF; CDR3nt: TGTGCCAGCAGTTGGCGGAGCGCAGGGAGGAAGGAGACCCAGTACTTC
abundance: -; j_gene: TRBJ1-5; d_gene: -; v_gene: TRBV7-8; CDR3aa: CASSIRRNQPQHF; CDR3nt: TGTGCCAGCAGCATCCGGAGGAATCAGCCCCAGCATTTT
abundance: -; j_gene: TRBJ1-1; d_gene: -; v_gene: TRBV11-3; CDR3aa: CASSLGGQNMNTEAFF; CDR3nt: TGTGCCAGCAGCTTAGGGGGCCAAAACATGAACACTGAAGCTTTCTTT
abundance: -; j_gene: TRBJ2-1; d_gene: TRBD1; v_gene: TRBV19; CDR3aa: CASSRTGLEIGGQFF; CDR3nt: TGTGCCAGTAGTAGGACAGGTTTAGAGATCGGTGGGCAGTTCTTC
abundance: -; j_gene: TRBJ1-5; d_gene: TRBD1; v_gene: TRBV2; CDR3aa: CASSPQGRNQPQHF; CDR3nt: TGTGCCAGCAGTCCACAGGGGAGGAATCAGCCCCAGCATTTT
abundance: -; j_gene: TRBJ2-2; d_gene: -; v_gene: TRBV9; CDR3aa: CASSVAGSRTGELFF; CDR3nt: TGTGCCAGCAGCGTAGCGGGGTCCCGCACCGGGGAGCTGTTTTTT
abundance: few; j_gene: TRBJ1-6; d_gene: -; v_gene: TRBV6-5; CDR3aa: CASSWTQQDNSPLHF; CDR3nt: TGTGCCAGCAGCTGGACACAGCAAGACAATTCACCCCTCCACTTT
abundance: -; j_gene: TRBJ2-7; d_gene: -; v_gene: TRBV7-8; CDR3aa: CASSSFEGYEEQYF; CDR3nt: TGTGCCAGCAGCTCTTTCGAGGGATATGAAGAGCAGTACTTC
abundance: -; j_gene: TRBJ2-2; d_gene: TRBD2; v_gene: TRBV7-3; CDR3aa: CASSPRGALGGELFF; CDR3nt: TGTGCCAGCAGCCCGCGGGGGGCCCTCGGGGGGGAGCTGTTTTTT
abundance: -; j_gene: TRBJ1-1; d_gene: -; v_gene: TRBV7-7; CDR3aa: CASSPWGGAETEAFF; CDR3nt: TGTGCTAGCAGCCCGTGGGGGGGAGCGGAAACTGAAGCTTTCTTT
abundance: -; j_gene: TRBJ2-3; d_gene: -; v_gene: TRBV30; CDR3aa: CAWSVNGRNTQYF; CDR3nt: TGTGCCTGGAGTGTAAATGGGAGGAATACGCAGTATTTT
abundance: -; j_gene: TRBJ2-5; d_gene: TRBD1; v_gene: TRBV19; CDR3aa: CASSKTTGTGGKETQYF; CDR3nt: TGTGCCAGTAGCAAAACCACCGGGACAGGGGGGAAAGAAACCCAGTACTTC
abundance: -; j_gene: TRBJ1-6; d_gene: -; v_gene: TRBV30; CDR3aa: CAWTTGYNSPLHF; CDR3nt: TGTGCCTGGACGACAGGCTATAATTCACCCCTCCACTTT
abundance: once; j_gene: TRBJ1-1; d_gene: -; v_gene: TRBV11-2; CDR3aa: CASSPSRGSNTEAFF; CDR3nt: TGTGCCAGCAGCCCAAGCAGGGGATCGAACACTGAAGCTTTCTTT
abundance: few; j_gene: TRBJ1-6; d_gene: -; v_gene: TRBV2; CDR3aa: CASRDYFNSPLHF; CDR3nt: TGTGCCAGCAGGGACTATTTTAATTCACCCCTCCACTTT
abundance: -; j_gene: TRBJ2-7; d_gene: -; v_gene: TRBV4-1; CDR3aa: CASSQEVGGSYEQYF; CDR3nt: TGCGCCAGCAGCCAAGAAGTCGGAGGCTCCTACGAGCAGTACTTC
abundance: -; j_gene: TRBJ1-1; d_gene: -; v_gene: TRBV4-3; CDR3aa: CASSQERGGVTEAFF; CDR3nt: TGCGCCAGCAGCCAAGAGCGCGGGGGTGTCACTGAAGCTTTCTTT
abundance: -; j_gene: TRBJ1-4; d_gene: -; v_gene: TRBV27; CDR3aa: CASSLWAGRANEKLFF; CDR3nt: TGTGCCAGCAGTTTATGGGCAGGGAGGGCTAATGAAAAACTGTTTTTT
abundance: -; j_gene: TRBJ1-3; d_gene: TRBD1; v_gene: TRBV18; CDR3aa: CASSPLATGEFGNTIYF; CDR3nt: TGTGCCAGCTCACCACTTGCGACAGGGGAGTTTGGAAACACCATATATTTT
abundance: -; j_gene: TRBJ1-2; d_gene: -; v_gene: TRBV6-4; CDR3aa: CASSDSSWGDRRGYTF; CDR3nt: TGTGCCAGCAGTGACTCATCTTGGGGGGACCGGAGAGGCTACACCTTC
abundance: -; j_gene: TRBJ2-3; d_gene: TRBD2; v_gene: TRBV5-4; CDR3aa: CASSLWRGAVHGDTQYF; CDR3nt: TGTGCCAGCAGCTTGTGGCGGGGGGCCGTTCACGGGGATACGCAGTATTTT
abundance: -; j_gene: TRBJ2-7; d_gene: -; v_gene: TRBV29-1; CDR3aa: CSVEKDGLAYEQYF; CDR3nt: TGCAGCGTTGAAAAGGACGGACTTGCGTACGAGCAGTACTTC
abundance: -; j_gene: TRBJ2-3; d_gene: -; v_gene: TRBV5-6; CDR3aa: CASSFRITGGGSTDTQYF; CDR3nt: TGTGCCAGCAGCTTTCGTATCACAGGGGGAGGGAGCACAGATACGCAGTATTTT
abundance: -; j_gene: TRBJ1-2; d_gene: -; v_gene: TRBV7-9; CDR3aa: CASSLVDRFGGYTF; CDR3nt: TGTGCCAGCAGCTTAGTTGACAGGTTCGGGGGCTACACCTTC
abundance: once; j_gene: TRBJ2-5; d_gene: TRBD1; v_gene: TRBV7-2; CDR3aa: CASSLGQQETQYF; CDR3nt: TGTGCCAGCAGCTTGGGACAGCAAGAGACCCAGTACTTC
abundance: -; j_gene: TRBJ2-5; d_gene: -; v_gene: TRBV19; CDR3aa: CASSIDPEETQYF; CDR3nt: TGTGCCAGTAGTATAGATCCGGAAGAGACCCAGTACTTC
abundance: -; j_gene: TRBJ2-3; d_gene: TRBD2; v_gene: TRBV6-1; CDR3aa: CASSDLAGVGTDTQYF; CDR3nt: TGTGCCAGCAGTGACCTAGCGGGGGTTGGCACAGATACGCAGTATTTT
abundance: -; j_gene: TRBJ2-2; d_gene: -; v_gene: TRBV5-1; CDR3aa: CASSLGDFTTGELFF; CDR3nt: TGCGCCAGCAGCTTGGGGGACTTTACCACCGGGGAGCTGTTTTTT
abundance: -; j_gene: TRBJ1-3; d_gene: -; v_gene: TRBV15; CDR3aa: CATGTTASGNTIYF; CDR3nt: TGTGCCACCGGCACGACAGCCTCTGGAAACACCATATATTTT
abundance: once; j_gene: TRBJ2-7; d_gene: TRBD2; v_gene: TRBV7-8; CDR3aa: CASSQTSGASSYEQYF; CDR3nt: TGTGCCAGCAGCCAAACTAGCGGGGCTAGCTCCTACGAGCAGTACTTC
abundance: -; j_gene: TRBJ2-7; d_gene: TRBD1; v_gene: TRBV5-1; CDR3aa: CASTQPGTGYHEQYF; CDR3nt: TGCGCCAGCACACAACCGGGGACAGGGTACCACGAGCAGTACTTC
abundance: -; j_gene: TRBJ2-1; d_gene: TRBD2; v_gene: TRBV5-1; CDR3aa: CASSPRGVGPLNVDNEQFF; CDR3nt: TGCGCCAGCAGCCCACGGGGGGTAGGGCCATTAAACGTTGACAATGAGCAGTTCTTC
abundance: -; j_gene: TRBJ2-7; d_gene: -; v_gene: TRBV2; CDR3aa: CASSPFGEQYF; CDR3nt: TGTGCCAGCAGTCCCTTCGGGGAGCAGTACTTC
abundance: once; j_gene: TRBJ1-4; d_gene: -; v_gene: TRBV2; CDR3aa: CASSGPAVGPNWNEKLFF; CDR3nt: TGTGCCAGCAGTGGACCCGCCGTTGGGCCCAACTGGAATGAAAAACTGTTTTTT
abundance: few; j_gene: TRBJ1-6; d_gene: -; v_gene: TRBV19; CDR3aa: CASSLRGGNNSPLHF; CDR3nt: TGTGCCAGTAGTCTCAGAGGGGGAAATAATTCACCCCTCCACTTT
abundance: -; j_gene: TRBJ1-2; d_gene: -; v_gene: TRBV10-3; CDR3aa: CAISELSGEDGYTF; CDR3nt: TGTGCCATCAGTGAATTATCGGGGGAAGATGGCTACACCTTC
abundance: -; j_gene: TRBJ2-1; d_gene: -; v_gene: TRBV28; CDR3aa: CASSFHSNEQFF; CDR3nt: TGTGCCAGCAGTTTTCACAGCAATGAGCAGTTCTTC
abundance: -; j_gene: TRBJ2-2; d_gene: TRBD1; v_gene: TRBV5-1; CDR3aa: CASSLVSGQGWTGELFF; CDR3nt: TGCGCCAGCAGCTTGGTGTCGGGACAGGGTTGGACCGGGGAGCTGTTTTTT
abundance: -; j_gene: TRBJ1-2; d_gene: -; v_gene: TRBV7-9; CDR3aa: CASSLAGTQGYTF; CDR3nt: TGTGCCAGCAGCTTAGCGGGGACACAGGGCTACACCTTC
abundance: -; j_gene: TRBJ2-7; d_gene: -; v_gene: TRBV15; CDR3aa: CATSRDLDDEQYF; CDR3nt: TGTGCCACCAGCAGAGACCTAGATGACGAGCAGTACTTC
abundance: -; j_gene: TRBJ1-1; d_gene: -; v_gene: TRBV6-5; CDR3aa: CASSLLIEGGTEAFF; CDR3nt: TGTGCCAGCAGTTTACTTATTGAGGGTGGGACTGAAGCTTTCTTT